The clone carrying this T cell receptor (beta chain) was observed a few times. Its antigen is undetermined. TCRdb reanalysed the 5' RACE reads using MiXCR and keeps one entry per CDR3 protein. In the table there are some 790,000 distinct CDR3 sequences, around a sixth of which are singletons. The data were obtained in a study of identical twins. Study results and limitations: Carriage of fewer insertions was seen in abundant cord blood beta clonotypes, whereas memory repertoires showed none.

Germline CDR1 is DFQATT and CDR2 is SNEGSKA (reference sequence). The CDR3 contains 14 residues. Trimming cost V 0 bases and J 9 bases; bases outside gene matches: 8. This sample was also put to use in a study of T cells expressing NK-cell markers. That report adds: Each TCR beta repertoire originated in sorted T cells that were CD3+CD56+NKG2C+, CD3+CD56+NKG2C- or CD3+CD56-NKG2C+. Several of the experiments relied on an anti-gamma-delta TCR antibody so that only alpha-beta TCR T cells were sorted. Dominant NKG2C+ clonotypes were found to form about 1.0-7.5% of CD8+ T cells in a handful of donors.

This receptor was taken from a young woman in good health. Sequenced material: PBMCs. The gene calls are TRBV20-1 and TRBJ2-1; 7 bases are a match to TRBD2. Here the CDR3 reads CSARDSGGMVEQFF. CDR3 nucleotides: TGCAGTGCTAGAGATTCCGGGGGGATGGTTGAGCAGTTCTTC.